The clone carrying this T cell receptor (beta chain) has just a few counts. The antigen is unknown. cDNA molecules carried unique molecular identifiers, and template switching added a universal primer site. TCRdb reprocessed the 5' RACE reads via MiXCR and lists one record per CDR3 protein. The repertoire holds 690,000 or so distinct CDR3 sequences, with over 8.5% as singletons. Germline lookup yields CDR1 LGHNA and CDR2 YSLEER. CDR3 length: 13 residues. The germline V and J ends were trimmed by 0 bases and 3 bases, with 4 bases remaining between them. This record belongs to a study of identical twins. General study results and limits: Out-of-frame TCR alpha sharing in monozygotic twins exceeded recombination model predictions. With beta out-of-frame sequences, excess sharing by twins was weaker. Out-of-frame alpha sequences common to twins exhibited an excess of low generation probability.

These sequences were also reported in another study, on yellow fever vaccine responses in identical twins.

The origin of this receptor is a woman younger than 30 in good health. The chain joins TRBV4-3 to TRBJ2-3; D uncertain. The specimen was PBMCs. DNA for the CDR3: TGCGCCAGCAGCCAAGATCAGACAGATACGCAGTATTTT. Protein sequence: CASSQDQTDTQYF.